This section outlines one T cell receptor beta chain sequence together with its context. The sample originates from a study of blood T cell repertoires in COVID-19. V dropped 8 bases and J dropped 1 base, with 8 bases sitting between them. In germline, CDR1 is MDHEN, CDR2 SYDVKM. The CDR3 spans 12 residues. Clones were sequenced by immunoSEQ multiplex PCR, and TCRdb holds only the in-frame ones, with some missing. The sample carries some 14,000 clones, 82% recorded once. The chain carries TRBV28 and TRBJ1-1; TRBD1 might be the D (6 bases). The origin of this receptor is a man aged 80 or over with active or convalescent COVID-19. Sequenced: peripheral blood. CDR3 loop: CASQDRNTEAFF. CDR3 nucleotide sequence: TGTGCCAGCCAGGACAGGAACACTGAAGCTTTCTTT.